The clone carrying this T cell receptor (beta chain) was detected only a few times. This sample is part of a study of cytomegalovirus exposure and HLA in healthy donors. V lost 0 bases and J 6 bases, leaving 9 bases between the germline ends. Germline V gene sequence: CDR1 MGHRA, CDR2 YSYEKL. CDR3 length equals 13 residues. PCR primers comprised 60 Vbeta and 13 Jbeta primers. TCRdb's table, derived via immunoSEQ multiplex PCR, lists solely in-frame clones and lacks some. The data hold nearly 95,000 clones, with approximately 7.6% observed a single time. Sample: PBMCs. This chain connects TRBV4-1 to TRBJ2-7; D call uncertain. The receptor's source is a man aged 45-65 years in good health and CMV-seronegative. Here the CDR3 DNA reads TGCGCCAGCAGCCAAGATCTTGCGGTCGAGCAGTACTTC. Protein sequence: CASSQDLAVEQYF.